A single T cell receptor beta chain is shown here with its context. The sample comes from a study of blood T cell repertoires in COVID-19. Looking at the study overall: Whether acute or convalescent, the COVID-19 samples came from the United States, Italy and Spain. Nucleic acid was either cDNA or gDNA, and it came from T cells, B-cell-depleted T cells, or PBMCs.

Under the authors' procedure: Estimation of nucleated cell counts was performed using reference gene primer amplification. The repertoire was sequenced with immunoSEQ multiplex PCR; TCRdb's copy has only in-frame clones and lacks some. Clone size and the V and J calls come from that table; the DNA yielded D and trimming. The sample holds fewer than 200,000 clones, approximately 80% seen once. CDR1 and CDR2 (germline): SNHLY, FYNNEI. This CDR3 is built from 14 residues. J gave up 3 bases and V 8 bases, and 8 bases lay outside the gene matches. Sequenced sample: peripheral blood. V gene TRBV2 combines with J gene TRBJ1-1; 8 bases match TRBD1. The receptor's source is a woman aged 80 or over with acute or convalescent COVID-19. CDR3 amino acids: CASPRTGWDTEAFF. The CDR3 DNA reads TGTGCCAGCCCCCGGACAGGGTGGGACACTGAAGCTTTCTTT.